This T cell receptor (beta chain) was recorded in a study of blood T cell repertoires in COVID-19. Turning to the study itself: The analysed material was cDNA or gDNA that came from T cells, B-cell-depleted T cells, or PBMCs.

During active infection, Seattle patients enrolled and were then monitored through disease. CDR3 length equals 17 residues. V was clipped by 4 bases and J by 2 bases; unmatched bases: 8. Germline V CDR1 and CDR2: LGHNA, YNFKEQ. Source study methods: Nucleated cell counts were estimated from reference gene primer amplification. The method was immunoSEQ multiplex PCR; TCRdb's version includes in-frame clones alone and lacks a portion of them. D and trimming were read from the DNA, whereas the V and J calls and clone size are those reported in that table. The sample consists of 65,000 to 95,000 clones, around 78% of them appearing once. In its sample, this clone was seen a few times.

This chain uses TRBV4-2 with TRBJ1-3; TRBD1 aligns across 10 bases. This receptor was identified in a man aged 55 to 70 with COVID-19, enrolled during active disease. The sample taken for sequencing was peripheral blood. The CDR3 region is CASSRPGTGVTGNTIYF. In nucleotides, the CDR3 is TGTGCCAGCAGCCGCCCCGGGACAGGGGTCACTGGAAACACCATATATTTT.